These 17 T cell receptor beta chains came from one sample sequenced in a study of T-cell memory formation after mild COVID-19. Each CDR3 protein gets one entry after TCRdb re-called the 5' RACE reads with MiXCR. Of about 150,000 distinct CDR3 sequences listed, approximately 13% are singletons. Sequenced input: PBMCs or a T cell subset sorted from them (not recorded which). These receptors all stem from a man aged 18 to 29 who had mild COVID-19 (a few samples of this study predate the infection). Cell type and time point are not known.

The J gene is TRBJ1-5, the V gene TRBV5-6; possible D gene TRBD1, 5 bases. Germline V gene data show CDR1 as SGHDT and CDR2 as YYEEEE. The CDR3 length is 14 residues. V gave up 4 bases and J gave up 1 base, with 9 bases separating them. The CDR3 loop reads CASSTRQSNQPQHF. CDR3 nucleotide sequence: TGTGCCAGCAGCACCAGACAGAGCAATCAGCCCCAGCATTTT.

In this sample, this clonotype turned up many times. This sequence joins TRBV5-1 and TRBJ2-6; D is possibly TRBD1 (5 bases). There are 18 residues in the CDR3. Looked up from germline, CDR1 is SGHRS and CDR2 is YFSETQ. Trimming removed 4 bases at V and 2 bases at J, with 19 bases between. DNA of the CDR3: TGCGCCAGCAGCCTTCCTCAAAGGGGCTATACTGGGGCCAACGTCCTGACTTTC. As protein: CASSLPQRGYTGANVLTF.

The rearrangement uses TRBV28 and TRBJ2-5; D possibly corresponds to TRBD1 (6 bases). The CDR3 is made up of 16 amino acids. V was clipped by 6 bases and J by 1 base, with 18 bases between them. Germline-derived CDR1 and CDR2 are MDHEN and SYDVKM. The CDR3 DNA reads TGTGCCAGCAGCCCTAGGTGGGGGCCGGCCCAAGAGACCCAGTACTTC. As protein: CASSPRWGPAQETQYF.

This clonotype was detected a few times. V usage is TRBV6-5 and J usage is TRBJ2-3; tentative D call: TRBD1 (6 bases). The CDR3 sequence is 15 residues long. The V and J ends lost 5 bases and 3 bases respectively, with 15 bases between them. Germline values: CDR1 MNHEY, CDR2 SVGAGI. The DNA of the CDR3 is TGTGCCAGCAGTCGAACAGGGTTGATTACAGATACGCAGTATTTT. This gives the protein CASSRTGLITDTQYF.

This sequence joins TRBV27 and TRBJ1-5, with 8 bases aligning to TRBD1. The V segment lost 8 bases and the J segment 5 bases; nucleotides outside the gene matches: 11. Germline-derived CDR1 and CDR2 are MNHEY and SMNVEV (reference sequence). The CDR3 spans 15 residues. The CDR3 DNA reads TGTGCCAGCGGAACAGGACAGGGAGGTGATCAGCCCCAGCATTTT. Its translation is CASGTGQGGDQPQHF.

V usage is TRBV3-1 and J usage is TRBJ1-2; D is perhaps TRBD1 (5 bases). The length of the CDR3 is 13 residues. The germline V gene has CDR1 LGHDT and CDR2 YNNKEL (reference sequence). The V end was cut by 0 bases, the J end by 7 bases, with 9 bases between. CDR3 sequence: CASSQDPRGGYTF. The CDR3 bases are TGTGCCAGCAGCCAAGATCCTAGGGGTGGCTACACCTTC.

This clonotype has just a few counts. The J gene is TRBJ1-2, the V gene TRBV5-1; no firm D call. Trimming took 0 bases from V and 4 from J, leaving 16 bases between them. Germline V gene sequence: CDR1 SGHRS, CDR2 YFSETQ. The CDR3 spans 16 residues. CDR3 DNA: TGCGCCAGCAGCTTGGGACCCTTAGGAGTCAGCTATGGCTACACCTTC. It specifies CASSLGPLGVSYGYTF.

The genes are TRBV19 and TRBJ1-6; D call uncertain. V was clipped by 6 bases and J by 4 bases, with 4 bases between them. CDR1 LNHDA and CDR2 SQIVND come from the germline V gene (reference sequence). The CDR3 runs to 12 residues. Here the CDR3 DNA reads TGTGCCAGTAGAGGGTATAATTCACCCCTCCACTTT. Translation: CASRGYNSPLHF.

This clonotype has a count of ten or more. The V call is TRBV20-1, the J call TRBJ2-4; 8 positions agree with TRBD2. V shed 3 bases, J shed 3 bases, and the junction held 16 bases outside the gene matches. Germline V CDR1 and CDR2: DFQATT, SNEGSKA (reference sequence). The CDR3 is 18 residues long. CDR3 bases: TGCAGTGCTAGGATTCCGGGACTAGGGCTGGGTGGCAAAAACATTCAGTACTTC. Its translation: CSARIPGLGLGGKNIQYF.

This clonotype was seen a few times. The CDR3 nucleotides are TGCAGCGCCCGGGGACAGAGGAACACTGAAGCTTTCTTT. Translating gives CSARGQRNTEAFF. This chain uses TRBV29-1 with TRBJ1-1, with 7 bases identical to TRBD1. Trimming took 7 bases from V and 1 from J; bases not matched to a gene: 6. In germline, CDR1 is SQVTM, CDR2 ANQGSEA. This CDR3 region has 13 residues.

This clonotype has ten or more counts. The chain joins TRBV18 to TRBJ2-7; D ambiguous. The CDR3 runs 14 residues. Germline CDR1 and CDR2: KGHSH and LQKENI. The germline V and J ends were trimmed by 0 bases and 4 bases, with 10 bases remaining between them. The CDR3, as DNA: TGTGCCAGCTCACCACCTGTCCCCAGTTACGAGCAGTACGTC. Its translation is CASSPPVPSYEQYV.

The rearrangement links TRBV20-1 to TRBJ1-6; D gene unclear. The CDR3 consists of 14 residues. Trimming shortened V by 6 bases and J by 6 bases, and 15 bases separated the two germline ends. The V gene's germline CDR1 is DFQATT and CDR2 SNEGSKA (reference sequence). Written as DNA, the CDR3 is TGCAGTGCCTACTGGGGTCGGGGTAATTCACCCCTCCACTTT. Translation gives CSAYWGRGNSPLHF.

V is TRBV3-1 and J is TRBJ2-7; D gene unclear. The V and J ends lost 1 base and 3 bases respectively, with 10 bases between them. The CDR3 is 14 residues long. Per the germline V gene, CDR1 is LGHDT and CDR2 is YNNKEL (reference sequence). In DNA form, the CDR3 reads TGTGCCAGCAGCCAAGTACCCCTAGTCTACGAGCAGTACTTC. Its protein product is CASSQVPLVYEQYF.

This clonotype was detected a few times. The chain carries TRBV12-3 or TRBV12-4 and TRBJ2-3, with a weak D call TRBD1 (6 bases). Trimming took 3 bases from V and 1 from J, leaving 14 bases between them. The CDR3 extends over 16 amino acids. The CDR3 sequence is CASSLGRGPGTDTQYF. As DNA, the CDR3 is TGTGCCAGCAGTTTGGGCAGGGGCCCGGGCACAGATACGCAGTATTTT.

Regarding this clonotype: Because it lacks the conserved phenylalanine or tryptophan at the end, this CDR3 is likely a read error. Because the CDR3's place on the DNA is in doubt, the DNA is left out and the CDR3 is given as listed by TCRdb. The chain links TRBV5-1 to TRBJ1-4; the tabulated D call, TRBD1, remains unverified against the DNA. From its first to its last residue, the CDR3 has 9 amino acids. CDR1 is SGHRS, CDR2 YFSETQ, per germline. Here the CDR3 reads CASSLNDSR.

The chain carries TRBV7-9 and TRBJ2-5, with D perhaps matching TRBD1 or TRBD2 (5 bases each). V lost 1 base and J 6 bases, leaving 12 bases between the germline ends. CDR1 and CDR2 from the germline V gene are SEHNR and FQNEAQ (reference sequence). The CDR3 spans 14 residues. This chain's CDR3 is CASSLGGPGQTQYF. CDR3 DNA sequence: TGTGCCAGCAGCTTAGGGGGCCCGGGGCAGACCCAGTACTTC.

This clonotype was counted a few times. J is TRBJ2-1 and V is TRBV7-9; 14 bases fit TRBD2. The V gene end was trimmed by 0 bases and the J gene end by 15 bases; junction bases not matched to a gene: 13. This CDR3 is built from 17 residues. The germline V gene encodes CDR1 SEHNR and CDR2 FQNEAQ (reference sequence). DNA for the CDR3: TGTGCCAGCAGCTTAGCCCGGACGGGACTAGCGGGGGCCCCGCTGTTCTTC. This codes for CASSLARTGLAGAPLFF.